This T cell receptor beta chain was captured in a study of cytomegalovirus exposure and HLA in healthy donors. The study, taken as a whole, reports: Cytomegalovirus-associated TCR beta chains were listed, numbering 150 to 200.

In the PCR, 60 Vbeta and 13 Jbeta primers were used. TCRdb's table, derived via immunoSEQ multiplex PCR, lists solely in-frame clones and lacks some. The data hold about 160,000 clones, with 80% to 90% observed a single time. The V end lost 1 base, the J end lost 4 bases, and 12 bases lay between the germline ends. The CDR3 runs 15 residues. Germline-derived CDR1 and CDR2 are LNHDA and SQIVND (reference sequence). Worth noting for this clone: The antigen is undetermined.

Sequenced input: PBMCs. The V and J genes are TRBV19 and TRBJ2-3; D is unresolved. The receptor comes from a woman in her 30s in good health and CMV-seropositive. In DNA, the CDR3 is TGTGCCAGTAGTATAGTTATAGCTTCTGCAGATACGCAGTATTTT. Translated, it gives CASSIVIASADTQYF.